This T cell receptor beta chain was identified in a study of PD-1 blockade in classical Hodgkin lymphoma. Sequencing used immunoSEQ multiplex PCR; TCRdb keeps in-frame clones, though not all of them. The profile shows tens of thousands of clones, roughly 85% of them singletons. Time point meaning: cycle 4 day 1 (C4D1), after about 6 weeks of nivolumab. Each patient relapsed following autologous stem cell transplantation, and prior brentuximab vedotin exposure differed. Germline CDR1 reads MGHDK; CDR2 reads SYGVNS. V shed 4 bases, J shed 3 bases, and the junction held 9 bases outside the gene matches. CDR3 size: 16 residues.

The origin of this receptor is a human donor with classical Hodgkin lymphoma. This chain joins TRBV25-1 and TRBJ2-7; 10 bases map to TRBD1. The source was peripheral blood mononuclear cells (PBMCs), collected before the fourth cycle of nivolumab. CDR3 sequence reads: CASSAPPGTGVYEQYF. CDR3 nucleotides: TGTGCCAGCAGTGCCCCCCCCGGGACAGGGGTCTACGAGCAGTACTTC.